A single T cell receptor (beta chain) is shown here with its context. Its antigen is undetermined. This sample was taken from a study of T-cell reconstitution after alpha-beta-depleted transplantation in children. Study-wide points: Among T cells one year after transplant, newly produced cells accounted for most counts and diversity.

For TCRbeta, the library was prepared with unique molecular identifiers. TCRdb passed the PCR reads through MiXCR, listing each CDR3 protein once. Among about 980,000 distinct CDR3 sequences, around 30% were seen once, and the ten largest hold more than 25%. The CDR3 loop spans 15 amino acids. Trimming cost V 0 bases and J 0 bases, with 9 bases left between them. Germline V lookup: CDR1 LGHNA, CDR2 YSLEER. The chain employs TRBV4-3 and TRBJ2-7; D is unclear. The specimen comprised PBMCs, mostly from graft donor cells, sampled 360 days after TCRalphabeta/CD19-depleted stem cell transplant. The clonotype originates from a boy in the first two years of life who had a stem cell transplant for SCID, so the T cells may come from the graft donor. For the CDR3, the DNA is TGCGCCAGCAGCCAAGATCGTTACGTCTCCTACGAGCAGTACTTC. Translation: CASSQDRYVSYEQYF.